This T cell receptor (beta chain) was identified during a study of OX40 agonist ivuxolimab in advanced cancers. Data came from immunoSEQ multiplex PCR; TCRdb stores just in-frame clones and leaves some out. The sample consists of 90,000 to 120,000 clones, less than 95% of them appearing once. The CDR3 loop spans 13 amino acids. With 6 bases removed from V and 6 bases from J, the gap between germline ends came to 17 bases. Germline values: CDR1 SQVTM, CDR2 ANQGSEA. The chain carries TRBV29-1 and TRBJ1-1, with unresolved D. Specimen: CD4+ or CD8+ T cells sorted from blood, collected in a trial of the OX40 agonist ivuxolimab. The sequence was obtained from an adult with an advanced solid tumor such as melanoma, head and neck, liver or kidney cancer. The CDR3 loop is CSVLPSRGAEAFF. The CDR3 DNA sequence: TGCAGCGTGTTGCCCTCCCGAGGCGCTGAAGCTTTCTTT.